This T cell receptor beta chain was sequenced for a study of cytomegalovirus exposure and HLA in healthy donors. This CDR3 has 15 residues. Unmatched junction bases numbered 9, after V lost 3 bases and J lost 3 bases. Germline V lookup: CDR1 SGHNT, CDR2 YYREEE (reference sequence). This PCR relied on a set of 60 Vbeta primers and 13 Jbeta primers. TCRdb keeps only in-frame clones here, not all; method: immunoSEQ multiplex PCR. The sample includes around 71,000 clones, around 58% of them seen just once. Sequenced: PBMCs. The rearrangement uses TRBV5-4 and TRBJ2-7; 7 bases align to TRBD2. The TCR originated in a man aged 25 to 40 in good health and CMV-seropositive. CDR3 sequence reads: CASSSGAGSDYEQYF. CDR3 nucleotides: TGTGCCAGCAGCTCGGGAGCGGGATCGGACTACGAGCAGTACTTC.